Described below is a single TCR beta chain sequence and its context. The donors were part of the validation cohort, which consisted of about 120 subjects and was separate from the first cohort of about 720 subjects. The data derive from a study of cytomegalovirus exposure and HLA in healthy donors. Here immunoSEQ multiplex PCR was the method, and the copy in TCRdb shows in-frame clones only, minus some. The sample lists about 54,000 clones, roughly 89% occurring once. There are 14 residues in the CDR3. J gave up 4 bases and V 3 bases, and 6 bases lay outside the gene matches. Germline V gene lookup returns CDR1 GTSNPN and CDR2 SVGIG (reference sequence).

The sample comprised PBMCs. This rearrangement joins TRBV30 to TRBJ2-1; 7 bases line up with TRBD2. This receptor was identified in a woman in her late teens or twenties in good health and CMV-seropositive. This CDR3 reads CAWRFGGGYNEQFF. The CDR3 DNA sequence: TGTGCCTGGAGATTTGGCGGGGGTTACAATGAGCAGTTCTTC.